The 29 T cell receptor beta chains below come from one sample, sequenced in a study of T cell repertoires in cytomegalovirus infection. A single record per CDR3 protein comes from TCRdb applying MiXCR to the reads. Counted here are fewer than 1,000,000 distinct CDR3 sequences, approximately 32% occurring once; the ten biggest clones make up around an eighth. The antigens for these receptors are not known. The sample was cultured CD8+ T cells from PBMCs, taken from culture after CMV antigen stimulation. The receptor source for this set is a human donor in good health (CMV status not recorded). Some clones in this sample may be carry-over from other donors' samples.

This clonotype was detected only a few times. CDR3 nucleotides: TGTGCCAGTAGTATCGGGACAGGGGGCGACTACGAGCAGTACGTC. Translation: CASSIGTGGDYEQYV. The genes are TRBV19 and TRBJ2-7; 12 bases align to TRBD1. The CDR3 consists of 15 residues. Germline lookup yields CDR1 LNHDA and CDR2 SQIVND (reference sequence). The V and J ends lost 3 bases and 3 bases, in that order; junction bases with no gene match: 3.

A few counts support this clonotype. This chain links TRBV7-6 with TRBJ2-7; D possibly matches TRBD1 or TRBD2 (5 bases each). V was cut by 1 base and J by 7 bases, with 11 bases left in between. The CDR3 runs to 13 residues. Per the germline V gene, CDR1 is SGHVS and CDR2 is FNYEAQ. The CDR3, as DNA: TGTGCCAGCAGCTTAGAGGGGACGGGAGAGCAGTACTTC. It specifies CASSLEGTGEQYF.

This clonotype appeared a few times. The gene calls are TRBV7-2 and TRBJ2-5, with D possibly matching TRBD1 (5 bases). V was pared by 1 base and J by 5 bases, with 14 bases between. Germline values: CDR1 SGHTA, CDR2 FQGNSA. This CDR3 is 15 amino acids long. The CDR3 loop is CASSLVWGSGETQYF. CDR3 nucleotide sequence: TGTGCCAGCAGCTTAGTCTGGGGTTCAGGGGAGACCCAGTACTTC. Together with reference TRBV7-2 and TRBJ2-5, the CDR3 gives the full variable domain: GAGVSQSPSNKVTEKGKDVELRCDPISGHTALYWYRQSLGQGLEFLIYFQGNSAPDKSGLPSDRFSAERTGGSVSTLTIQRTQQEDSAVYLCASSLVWGSGETQYFGPGTRLLVL.

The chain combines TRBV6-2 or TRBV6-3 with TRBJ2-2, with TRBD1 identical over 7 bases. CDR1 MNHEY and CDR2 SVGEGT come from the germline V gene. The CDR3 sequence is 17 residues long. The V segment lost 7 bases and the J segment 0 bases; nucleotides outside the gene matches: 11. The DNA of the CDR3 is TGTGCCAGCATCCCCCTCGGGACAGAAGCGAACACCGGGGAGCTGTTTTTT. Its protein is CASIPLGTEANTGELFF.

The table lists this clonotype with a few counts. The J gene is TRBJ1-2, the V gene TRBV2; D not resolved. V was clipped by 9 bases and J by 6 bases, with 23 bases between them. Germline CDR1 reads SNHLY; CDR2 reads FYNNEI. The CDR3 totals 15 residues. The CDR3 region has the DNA TGTGCCAGATCCTTTGATGATGGAGGGAGGAATGGCTACACCTTC. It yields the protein CARSFDDGGRNGYTF.

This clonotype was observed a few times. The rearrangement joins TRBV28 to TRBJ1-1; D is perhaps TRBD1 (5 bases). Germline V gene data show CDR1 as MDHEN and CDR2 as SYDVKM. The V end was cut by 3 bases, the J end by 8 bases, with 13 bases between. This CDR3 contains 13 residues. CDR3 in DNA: TGTGCCAGCAGTTTTTGGACAACTCAAGAAGCTTTCTTT. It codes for CASSFWTTQEAFF.

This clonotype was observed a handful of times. The CDR3, as DNA: TGCGCCAGCAGCTACGAGCCGGCAGGGGGCACGAAGACCCAGTACTTC. This encodes CASSYEPAGGTKTQYF. The genes are TRBV5-1 and TRBJ2-5; 8 bases match TRBD1. Germline V gene data show CDR1 as SGHRS and CDR2 as YFSETQ. There are 16 residues in the CDR3. J lost 6 bases, V lost 3 bases, and 13 bases had no gene match.

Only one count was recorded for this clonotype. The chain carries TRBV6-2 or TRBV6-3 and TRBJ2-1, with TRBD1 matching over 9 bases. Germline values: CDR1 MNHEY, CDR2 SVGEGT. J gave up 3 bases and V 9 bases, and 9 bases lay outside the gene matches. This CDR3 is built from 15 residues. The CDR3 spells CASKTRDRVYNEQFF. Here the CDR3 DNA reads TGTGCCAGTAAAACCCGGGACAGGGTCTACAATGAGCAGTTCTTC.

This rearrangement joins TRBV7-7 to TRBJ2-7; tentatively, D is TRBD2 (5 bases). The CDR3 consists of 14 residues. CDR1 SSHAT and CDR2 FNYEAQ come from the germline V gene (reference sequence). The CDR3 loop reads CASSLALESYEQYV. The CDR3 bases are TGTGCTAGCAGCTTAGCGCTGGAAAGCTACGAGCAGTACGTC.

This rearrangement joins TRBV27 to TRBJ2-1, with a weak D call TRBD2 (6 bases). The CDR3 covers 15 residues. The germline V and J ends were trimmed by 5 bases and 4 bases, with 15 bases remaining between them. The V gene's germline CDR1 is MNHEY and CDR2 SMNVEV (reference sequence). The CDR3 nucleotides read TGTGCCAGCAGTCCGGTAGCGGAAATTTACAATGAGCAGTTCTTC. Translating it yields CASSPVAEIYNEQFF.

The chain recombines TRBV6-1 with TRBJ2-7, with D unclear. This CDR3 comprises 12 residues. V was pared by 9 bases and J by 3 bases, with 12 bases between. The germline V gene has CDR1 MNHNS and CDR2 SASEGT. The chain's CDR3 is CASGLDFYEQYV. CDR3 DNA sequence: TGTGCCAGTGGTCTAGATTTCTACGAGCAGTACGTC.

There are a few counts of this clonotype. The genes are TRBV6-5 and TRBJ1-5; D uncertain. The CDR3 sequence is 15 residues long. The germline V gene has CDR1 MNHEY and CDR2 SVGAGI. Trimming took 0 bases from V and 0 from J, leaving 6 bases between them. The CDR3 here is CASSYSEDSNQPQHF. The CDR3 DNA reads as TGTGCCAGCAGTTACTCGGAGGATAGCAATCAGCCCCAGCATTTT.

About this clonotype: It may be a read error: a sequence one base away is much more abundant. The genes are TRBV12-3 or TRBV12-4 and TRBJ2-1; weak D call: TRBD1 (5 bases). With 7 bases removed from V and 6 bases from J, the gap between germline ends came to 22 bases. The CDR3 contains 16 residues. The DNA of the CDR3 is TGTGCCAGCAAGCCCACCCAGGGCTCACCACGCAATGAGCAGTTCTTC. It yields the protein CASKPTQGSPRNEQFF.

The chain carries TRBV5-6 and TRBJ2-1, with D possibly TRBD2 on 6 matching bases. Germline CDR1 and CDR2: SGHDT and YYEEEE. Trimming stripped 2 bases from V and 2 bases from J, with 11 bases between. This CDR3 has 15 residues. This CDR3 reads CASSLKLAPYNEQFF. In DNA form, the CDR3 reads TGTGCCAGCAGCTTAAAACTAGCCCCCTACAATGAGCAGTTCTTC.

The CDR3: CASSPDGGPTDTQYF. As DNA, the CDR3 is TGTGCCAGCAGCCCGGATGGGGGACCCACAGATACGCAGTATTTT. The chain has TRBV13 and TRBJ2-3, with D perhaps matching TRBD1 or TRBD2 (5 bases each). The CDR3 runs 15 residues. The V gene lost 5 bases and the J gene lost 2 bases, with 14 bases spanning the gap. Germline V gene sequence: CDR1 PRHDT, CDR2 FYEKMQ (reference sequence).

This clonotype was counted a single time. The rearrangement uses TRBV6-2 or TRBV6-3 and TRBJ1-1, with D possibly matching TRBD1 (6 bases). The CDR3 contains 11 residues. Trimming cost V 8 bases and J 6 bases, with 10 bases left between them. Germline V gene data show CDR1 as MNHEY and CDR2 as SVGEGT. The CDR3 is CASLTGSEAFF. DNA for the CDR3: TGTGCCAGCCTGACAGGTTCTGAAGCTTTCTTT.

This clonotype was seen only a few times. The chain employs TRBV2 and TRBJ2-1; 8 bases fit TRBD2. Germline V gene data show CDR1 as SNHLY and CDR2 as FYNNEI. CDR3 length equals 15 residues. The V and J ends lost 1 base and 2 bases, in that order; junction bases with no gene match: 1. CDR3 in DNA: TGTGCCAGCAGTGAAGGGACTAGCACCTACAATGAGCAGTTCTTC. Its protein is CASSEGTSTYNEQFF.

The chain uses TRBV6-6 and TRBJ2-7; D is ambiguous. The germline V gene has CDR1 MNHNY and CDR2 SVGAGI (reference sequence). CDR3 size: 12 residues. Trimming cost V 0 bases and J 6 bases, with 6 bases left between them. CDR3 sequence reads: CASSYSKPEQYF. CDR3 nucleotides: TGTGCCAGCAGTTACTCGAAGCCCGAGCAGTACTTC.

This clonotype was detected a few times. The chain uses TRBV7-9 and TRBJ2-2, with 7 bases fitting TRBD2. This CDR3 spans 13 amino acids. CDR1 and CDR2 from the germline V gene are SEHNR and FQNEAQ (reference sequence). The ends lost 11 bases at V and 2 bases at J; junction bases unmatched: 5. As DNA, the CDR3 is TGTGCCTCCCGGGGGGTAAACACCGGGGAGCTGTTTTTT. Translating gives CASRGVNTGELFF.

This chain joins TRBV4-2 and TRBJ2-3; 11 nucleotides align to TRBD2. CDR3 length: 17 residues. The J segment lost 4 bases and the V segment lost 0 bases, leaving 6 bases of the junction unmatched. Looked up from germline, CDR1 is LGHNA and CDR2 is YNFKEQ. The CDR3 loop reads CASSQDVSGGAADTQYF. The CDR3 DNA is TGTGCCAGCAGCCAAGATGTTAGCGGGGGGGCCGCAGATACGCAGTATTTT.

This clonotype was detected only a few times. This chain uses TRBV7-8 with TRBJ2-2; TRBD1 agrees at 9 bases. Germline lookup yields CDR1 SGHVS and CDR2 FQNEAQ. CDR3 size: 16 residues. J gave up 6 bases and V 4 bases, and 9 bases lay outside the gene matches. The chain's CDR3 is CASSSRDREPAGELFF. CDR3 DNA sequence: TGTGCCAGCAGCTCCCGGGACAGGGAGCCCGCCGGGGAGCTGTTTTTT.

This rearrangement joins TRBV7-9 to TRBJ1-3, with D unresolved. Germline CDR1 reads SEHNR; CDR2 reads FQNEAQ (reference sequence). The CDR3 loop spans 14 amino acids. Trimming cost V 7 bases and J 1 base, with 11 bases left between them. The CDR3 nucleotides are TGTGCCAGCAACCTAGGGATTTCTGGAAACACCATATATTTT. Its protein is CASNLGISGNTIYF.

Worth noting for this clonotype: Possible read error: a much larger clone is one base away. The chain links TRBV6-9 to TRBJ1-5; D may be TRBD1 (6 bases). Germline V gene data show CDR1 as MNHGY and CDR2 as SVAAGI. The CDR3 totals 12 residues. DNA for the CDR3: TGTGCCAGCAGTTACCGGGACACGCCCCAGCGTTTT. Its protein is CASSYRDTPQRF.

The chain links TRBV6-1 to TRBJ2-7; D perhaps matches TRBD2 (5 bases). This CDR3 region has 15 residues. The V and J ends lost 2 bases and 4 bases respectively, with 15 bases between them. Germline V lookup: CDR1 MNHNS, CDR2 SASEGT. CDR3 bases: TGTGCCAGCAGTGAAAGCCGGGGTTATTCGTACGAGCAGTACTTC. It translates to CASSESRGYSYEQYF.

The CDR3 loop is CASSFGDDAANYGYTF. CDR3 coding DNA: TGTGCCTCTAGCTTCGGGGACGACGCGGCCAACTATGGCTACACCTTC. The chain uses TRBV5-4 and TRBJ1-2; perhaps TRBD1 as D (5 bases). V lost 10 bases, J lost 2 bases, and 24 bases lay in between. The germline V gene encodes CDR1 SGHNT and CDR2 YYREEE (reference sequence). The CDR3 is 16 residues long. The full variable domain, with the rest looked up from reference TRBV5-4 and TRBJ1-2, is ETGVTQSPTHLIKTRGQQVTLRCSSQSGHNTVSWYQQALGQGPQFIFQYYREEENGRGNFPPRFSGLQFPNYSSELNVNALELDDSALYLCASSFGDDAANYGYTFGSGTRLTVV.

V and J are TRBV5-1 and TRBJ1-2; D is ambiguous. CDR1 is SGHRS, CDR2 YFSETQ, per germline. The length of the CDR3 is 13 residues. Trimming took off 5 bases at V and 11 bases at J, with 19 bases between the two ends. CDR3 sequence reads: CASRTEAPMWYTF. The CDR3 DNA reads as TGCGCCAGCAGGACGGAGGCGCCTATGTGGTACACCTTC. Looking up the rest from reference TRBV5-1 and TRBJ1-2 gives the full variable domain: KAGVTQTPRYLIKTRGQQVTLSCSPISGHRSVSWYQQTPGQGLQFLFEYFSETQRNKGNFPGRFSGRQFSNSRSEMNVSTLELGDSALYLCASRTEAPMWYTFGSGTRLTVV.

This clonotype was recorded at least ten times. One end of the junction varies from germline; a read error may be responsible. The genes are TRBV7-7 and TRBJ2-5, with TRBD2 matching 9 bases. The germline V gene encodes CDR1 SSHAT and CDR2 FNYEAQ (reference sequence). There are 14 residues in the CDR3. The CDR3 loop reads CASSPGLAKETQYF. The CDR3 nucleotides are TGTGCTAGCAGCCCGGGACTAGCTAAAGAGACCCAGTACTTC.

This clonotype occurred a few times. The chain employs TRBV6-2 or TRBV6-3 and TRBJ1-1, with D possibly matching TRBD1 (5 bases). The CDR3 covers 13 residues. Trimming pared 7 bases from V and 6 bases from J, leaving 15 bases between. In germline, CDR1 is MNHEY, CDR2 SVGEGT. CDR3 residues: CASNKATGAEAFF. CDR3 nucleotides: TGTGCCAGCAACAAGGCCACAGGCGCTGAAGCTTTCTTT.

The CDR3 region is CASTGGGAWEQFF. CDR3 nucleotide sequence: TGTGCCAGCACTGGCGGGGGGGCATGGGAGCAGTTCTTC. The J gene is TRBJ2-1, the V gene TRBV12-3 or TRBV12-4, with 9 bases fitting TRBD2. The CDR3 spans 13 residues. Germline trimming cut 7 bases from V and 10 bases from J; bases unmatched to any gene: 8.